These 3 T cell receptor beta chains share one sample of origin, sequenced in a study of shared clonotypes between healthy human individuals. Assay: immunoSEQ multiplex PCR; the TCRdb copy retains only in-frame clones and omits some. The repertoire holds fewer than 1.8 million clones, with approximately 98.5% as singletons. The sample was naive CD4+ T cells sorted from blood. Documented subset: CD45RA+ positively selected. The receptors derive from a man younger than 45 in good health.

The J gene is TRBJ1-3, the V gene TRBV5-6; maybe TRBD1 (5 bases). V gave up 0 bases and J gave up 2 bases, with 9 bases separating them. CDR1 is SGHDT and CDR2 is YYEEEE in the germline V gene. This CDR3 spans 15 amino acids. CDR3 sequence (DNA): TGTGCCAGCAGCTTGGGAAGACAGACTGGAAACACCATATATTTT. Its translation: CASSLGRQTGNTIYF.

V and J are TRBV30 and TRBJ2-2; 8 nucleotides match TRBD1. The CDR3 consists of 13 residues. V trimming: 4 bases; J trimming: 3 bases; junction bases outside the gene matches: 1. Germline values: CDR1 GTSNPN, CDR2 SVGIG (reference sequence). CDR3 sequence (DNA): TGTGCCTGGAACAGGGGGTACACCGGGGAGCTGTTTTTT. Protein: CAWNRGYTGELFF.

Only one count was recorded for this clone. The genes are TRBV18 and TRBJ2-1, with D hard to call. V was cut by 2 bases and J by 8 bases, with 7 bases left in between. The germline V gene has CDR1 KGHSH and CDR2 LQKENI. The CDR3 is 12 residues long. Here the CDR3 DNA reads TGTGCCAGCTCACCAGCCGTCCATGAGCAGTTCTTC. It is translated as CASSPAVHEQFF.